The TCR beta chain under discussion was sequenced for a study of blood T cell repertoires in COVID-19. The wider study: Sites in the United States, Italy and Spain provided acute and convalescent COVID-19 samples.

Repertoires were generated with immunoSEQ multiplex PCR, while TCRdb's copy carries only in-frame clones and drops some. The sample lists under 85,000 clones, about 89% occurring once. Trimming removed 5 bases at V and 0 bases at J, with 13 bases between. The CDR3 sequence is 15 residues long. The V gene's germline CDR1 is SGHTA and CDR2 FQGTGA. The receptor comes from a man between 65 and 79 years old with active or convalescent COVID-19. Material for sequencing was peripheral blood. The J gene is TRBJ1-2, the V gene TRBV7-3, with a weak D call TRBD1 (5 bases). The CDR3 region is CASSAGLDANYGYTF. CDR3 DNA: TGTGCCAGCAGCGCGGGACTGGACGCTAACTATGGCTACACCTTC.